These T cell receptor beta chains were read from a single sample in a study of cytomegalovirus exposure and HLA in healthy donors. Profiling relied on immunoSEQ multiplex PCR, and the TCRdb table lists in-frame clones only, not all of them. The table includes approximately 130,000 clones, around 83% detected once. Sequencing input: PBMCs. The receptors derive from a girl aged 2 to 10 in good health and CMV-seronegative. Both conserved end residues are part of each CDR3. Each record gives: CDR3 length, J gene, clone size, D gene, V gene, CDR3 protein, CDR3 DNA. D genes are given only for firm matches. Size values are once, few and many counts, or a class for expanded clones, and some rows have none.

length: 13; J: TRBJ2-3; size: .; D: .; V: TRBV7-8; CDR3: CASSSSTDHKQYF; DNA: TGTGCCAGCAGCTCCTCGACAGACCATAAGCAGTATTTT
length: 13; J: TRBJ1-2; size: .; D: .; V: TRBV28; CDR3: CASSPGTNYGYTF; DNA: TGTGCCAGCAGCCCCGGGACAAACTATGGCTACACCTTC
length: 16; J: TRBJ2-4; size: .; D: TRBD2; V: TRBV27; CDR3: CASSRVAGVAKNIQYF; DNA: TGTGCCAGCAGTCGTGTAGCGGGTGTAGCCAAAAACATTCAGTACTTC
length: 15; J: TRBJ2-5; size: .; D: TRBD2; V: TRBV2; CDR3: CASSVLAGKRETQYF; DNA: TGTGCCAGCAGTGTTCTAGCGGGAAAGAGAGAGACCCAGTACTTC
length: 13; J: TRBJ1-6; size: .; D: .; V: TRBV7-3; CDR3: CASSLTLNSPLHF; DNA: TGTGCCAGCAGCTTAACTCTTAATTCACCCCTCCACTTT
length: 14; J: TRBJ2-1; size: .; D: TRBD1; V: TRBV2; CDR3: CASRWDSSYNEQFF; DNA: TGTGCCAGCAGGTGGGACAGCTCCTACAATGAGCAGTTCTTC
length: 12; J: TRBJ1-2; size: .; D: TRBD1; V: TRBV30; CDR3: CAWSVRQGGYTF; DNA: TGTGCCTGGAGTGTACGACAGGGAGGCTACACCTTC
length: 15; J: TRBJ2-7; size: .; D: .; V: TRBV21-1; CDR3: CASSKTGTLSYEQYF; DNA: TGTGCCAGCAGCAAGACCGGGACACTCTCCTACGAGCAGTACTTC
length: 16; J: TRBJ1-1; size: .; D: TRBD1; V: TRBV4-1; CDR3: CASSHPRTGANTEAFF; DNA: TGCGCCAGCAGCCACCCTCGGACAGGGGCGAACACTGAAGCTTTCTTT
length: 18; J: TRBJ2-3; size: few; D: TRBD2; V: TRBV5-5; CDR3: CASSLRLAGGRGTDTQYF; DNA: TGTGCCAGCAGCTTGAGACTAGCGGGGGGGCGAGGCACAGATACGCAGTATTTT
length: 14; J: TRBJ2-2; size: .; D: .; V: TRBV4-3; CDR3: CASSQARVGGELFF; DNA: TGCGCCAGCAGCCAAGCACGCGTTGGCGGGGAGCTGTTTTTT
length: 14; J: TRBJ1-1; size: .; D: .; V: TRBV9; CDR3: CASSVGSENTEAFF; DNA: TGTGCCAGCAGCGTAGGCAGCGAGAACACTGAAGCTTTCTTT
length: 13; J: TRBJ2-7; size: .; D: .; V: TRBV27; CDR3: CASSFLARDEQYF; DNA: TGTGCCAGCAGTTTTCTGGCCCGGGACGAGCAGTACTTC
length: 14; J: TRBJ2-4; size: .; D: .; V: TRBV30; CDR3: CALGQSLAKNIQYF; DNA: TGTGCCTTAGGACAGTCGCTAGCCAAAAACATTCAGTACTTC
length: 17; J: TRBJ1-1; size: few; D: TRBD1; V: TRBV10-3; CDR3: CAISDPTGWKMYTEAFF; DNA: TGTGCCATCAGTGATCCGACAGGGTGGAAAATGTACACTGAAGCTTTCTTT
length: 14; J: TRBJ2-7; size: .; D: .; V: TRBV5-6; CDR3: CASSLFYSSYEQYF; DNA: TGTGCCAGCAGCTTGTTTTACAGTTCCTACGAGCAGTACTTC
length: 14; J: TRBJ2-5; size: .; D: TRBD1; V: TRBV27; CDR3: CASSGLGTEGTQYF; DNA: TGTGCCAGCAGTGGTCTAGGGACAGAGGGGACCCAGTACTTC
length: 14; J: TRBJ1-4; size: .; D: .; V: TRBV6-5; CDR3: CASSYSPRAEKLFF; DNA: TGTGCCAGCAGTTACTCGCCAAGAGCCGAAAAACTGTTTTTT
length: 16; J: TRBJ2-3; size: .; D: .; V: TRBV5-6; CDR3: CASSLRLSTGSDTQYF; DNA: TGTGCCAGCAGCTTGAGACTAAGCACGGGCTCAGATACGCAGTATTTT
length: 16; J: TRBJ2-1; size: few; D: .; V: TRBV4-3; CDR3: CASSQGFLGAGNEQFF; DNA: TGCGCCAGCAGCCAAGGTTTTTTGGGGGCGGGCAATGAGCAGTTCTTC
length: 14; J: TRBJ2-7; size: .; D: TRBD1; V: TRBV7-9; CDR3: CASSFSTGGYEQYF; DNA: TGTGCCAGCAGCTTTAGCACAGGGGGCTACGAGCAGTACTTC
length: 16; J: TRBJ2-3; size: .; D: .; V: TRBV7-2; CDR3: CASSPVGRRNTDTQYF; DNA: TGTGCCAGCAGCCCCGTCGGGCGGAGGAACACAGATACGCAGTATTTT
length: 16; J: TRBJ2-7; size: .; D: TRBD2; V: TRBV5-4; CDR3: CASSLERGGRGYEQYF; DNA: TGTGCCAGCAGCTTGGAGAGAGGCGGGAGGGGTTACGAGCAGTACTTC
length: 12; J: TRBJ1-2; size: .; D: .; V: TRBV9; CDR3: CASSVGGNGYTF; DNA: TGTGCCAGCAGCGTCGGGGGGAACGGCTACACCTTC
length: 16; J: TRBJ2-3; size: .; D: TRBD1; V: TRBV12-5; CDR3: CASGLVKQGRTDTQYF; DNA: TGTGCTAGTGGTTTAGTAAAACAGGGGCGCACAGATACGCAGTATTTT
length: 13; J: TRBJ1-1; size: few; D: .; V: TRBV4-3; CDR3: CASSQQVNTEAFF; DNA: TGCGCCAGCAGCCAGCAGGTAAACACTGAAGCTTTCTTT
length: 15; J: TRBJ1-3; size: .; D: TRBD1; V: TRBV18; CDR3: CASSTGQGPGNTIYF; DNA: TGTGCCAGCTCAACGGGACAGGGGCCTGGAAACACCATATATTTT
length: 16; J: TRBJ1-5; size: .; D: TRBD1; V: TRBV19; CDR3: CASSSRDRGRNQPQHF; DNA: TGTGCCAGTAGTTCCCGGGACAGGGGTCGTAATCAGCCCCAGCATTTT
length: 12; J: TRBJ1-2; size: .; D: .; V: TRBV2; CDR3: CASSEGNYGYTF; DNA: TGTGCCAGCAGCGAGGGAAACTATGGCTACACCTTC
length: 11; J: TRBJ2-1; size: .; D: .; V: TRBV20-1; CDR3: CSAIQLREQFF; DNA: TGCAGTGCTATCCAACTGCGTGAGCAGTTCTTC
length: 15; J: TRBJ2-7; size: .; D: TRBD2; V: TRBV5-4; CDR3: CASSSLAGLTYEQYF; DNA: TGTGCCAGCAGCTCCCTAGCGGGATTAACCTACGAGCAGTACTTC
length: 13; J: TRBJ2-1; size: .; D: .; V: TRBV5-1; CDR3: CASSLWADNEQFF; DNA: TGCGCCAGCAGCTTGTGGGCTGATAATGAGCAGTTCTTC
length: 15; J: TRBJ1-2; size: few; D: TRBD1; V: TRBV6-1; CDR3: CASTFRGQGEYGYTF; DNA: TGTGCCAGCACCTTCCGCGGACAGGGAGAATATGGCTACACCTTC
length: 10; J: TRBJ1-2; size: .; D: .; V: TRBV29-1; CDR3: CSVDSYGYTF; DNA: TGCAGCGTTGACAGCTATGGCTACACCTTC
length: 15; J: TRBJ2-7; size: .; D: .; V: TRBV14; CDR3: CASSRRDSLSYEQYF; DNA: TGTGCCAGCAGCCGGAGGGACAGTCTCTCCTACGAGCAGTACTTC
length: 17; J: TRBJ2-2; size: .; D: TRBD2; V: TRBV11-3; CDR3: CASSLPRSGGGTGELFF; DNA: TGTGCCAGCAGCTTACCGCGTTCGGGGGGTGGCACCGGGGAGCTGTTTTTT
length: 13; J: TRBJ2-7; size: .; D: .; V: TRBV7-2; CDR3: CASSRVRFYEQYF; DNA: TGTGCCAGCAGCAGAGTCCGCTTCTACGAGCAGTACTTC
length: 13; J: TRBJ1-1; size: .; D: .; V: TRBV19; CDR3: CASNVFPNTEAFF; DNA: TGTGCCAGTAATGTCTTTCCGAACACTGAAGCTTTCTTT
length: 16; J: TRBJ1-2; size: .; D: .; V: TRBV13; CDR3: CASSFGQGLDSYGYTF; DNA: TGTGCCAGCAGCTTTGGGCAGGGGCTCGACAGCTATGGCTACACCTTC
length: 19; J: TRBJ2-3; size: .; D: TRBD2; V: TRBV16; CDR3: CASSFRLSAGGMSTDTQYF; DNA: TGTGCCAGCAGCTTCCGACTCTCGGCGGGGGGCATGAGCACAGATACGCAGTATTTT
length: 16; J: TRBJ2-3; size: .; D: TRBD1; V: TRBV4-3; CDR3: CASSPRVVRGTDTQYF; DNA: TGCGCCAGCAGCCCCCGCGTTGTCAGGGGGACAGATACGCAGTATTTT
length: 15; J: TRBJ2-7; size: .; D: TRBD1; V: TRBV15; CDR3: CATSAQTGGTYEQYF; DNA: TGTGCCACCAGCGCCCAGACAGGGGGAACCTACGAGCAGTACTTC
length: 15; J: TRBJ2-7; size: few; D: .; V: TRBV28; CDR3: CASSVKRLFRDEQYF; DNA: TGTGCCAGCAGTGTAAAGCGGCTCTTCCGCGACGAGCAGTACTTC
length: 14; J: TRBJ2-2; size: .; D: .; V: TRBV19; CDR3: CASTPVRDTGELFF; DNA: TGTGCCAGTACCCCTGTGAGGGACACCGGGGAGCTGTTTTTT
length: 12; J: TRBJ1-2; size: once; D: .; V: TRBV19; CDR3: CASMAENYGYTF; DNA: TGTGCCAGTATGGCGGAAAACTATGGCTACACCTTC
length: 15; J: TRBJ2-5; size: .; D: TRBD2; V: TRBV5-1; CDR3: CASSELAGTQETQYF; DNA: TGCGCCAGCAGCGAACTAGCGGGAACACAAGAGACCCAGTACTTC
length: 15; J: TRBJ1-4; size: .; D: .; V: TRBV25-1; CDR3: CASSVSFTDLEKLFF; DNA: TGTGCCAGCAGTGTTTCCTTTACAGACCTTGAAAAACTGTTTTTT
length: 10; J: TRBJ1-1; size: .; D: .; V: TRBV20-1; CDR3: CSAWTAEAFF; DNA: TGCAGTGCGTGGACAGCCGAAGCTTTCTTT
length: 12; J: TRBJ2-7; size: few; D: .; V: TRBV10-2; CDR3: CASRGTSKNLYF; DNA: TGCGCCAGCAGAGGGACATCCAAAAATCTCTACTTC
length: 16; J: TRBJ2-7; size: .; D: TRBD2; V: TRBV5-1; CDR3: CASSLGLAGALDEQYF; DNA: TGCGCCAGCAGCTTGGGACTAGCGGGAGCATTAGACGAGCAGTACTTC